This TCR beta chain was observed in a study of blood T cell repertoires in COVID-19. Study in general: Donors in the United States, Italy and Spain gave samples during acute or convalescent COVID-19. T cells, B-cell-depleted T cells, or PBMCs provided the cDNA or gDNA that served as material.

CDR3 length: 15 amino acids. Germline V gives CDR1 KGHSH, CDR2 LQKENI. V lost 5 bases to trimming and J lost 2 bases, with 15 bases between them. Here immunoSEQ multiplex PCR was the method, and the copy in TCRdb shows in-frame clones only, minus some. Seen here are approximately 90,000 clones, roughly 78% observed once, and the top ten hold about 19%. The sequence was obtained from a woman of 80 years or more with acute or convalescent COVID-19. V usage is TRBV18 and J usage is TRBJ1-2; a possible D gene is TRBD1 (5 bases). Sample: peripheral blood. The CDR3 region has the DNA TGTGCCAGCTCATCAGTTAGGGCAGGGAACTATGGCTACACCTTC. Its translation is CASSSVRAGNYGYTF.